These 27 T cell receptor beta chains share one sample of origin, sequenced in a study of blood T cell repertoires in COVID-19. Some clones are missing from TCRdb's copy, which holds only in-frame ones; the method was immunoSEQ multiplex PCR. Among about 80,000 clones, approximately 85% were seen once, and the ten largest hold 8.5% to 10%. The source material was peripheral blood. All receptors derive from a middle-aged man with COVID-19, enrolled during active disease.

The chain joins TRBV7-2 to TRBJ2-1, with 12 nucleotides matching TRBD1. CDR3 length: 13 amino acids. Germline V gene data show CDR1 as SGHTA and CDR2 as FQGNSA. The V and J ends lost 8 bases and 8 bases, in that order; junction bases with no gene match: 4. The CDR3 DNA is TGTGCCAGCGGGGGACAGGGGGCGGATGAGCAGTTCTTC. This translates into CASGGQGADEQFF.

This clone has a single count. The chain links TRBV20-1 to TRBJ1-2, with TRBD1 as a possible D gene (6 bases). Trimming cost V 4 bases and J 8 bases, with 11 bases left between them. CDR3 length equals 11 residues. Germline CDR1 reads DFQATT; CDR2 reads SNEGSKA (reference sequence). CDR3 amino acids: CSAMGARGYTF. CDR3 nucleotide sequence: TGCAGTGCTATGGGGGCAAGAGGCTACACCTTC.

In its sample, this clone was seen a few times. J is TRBJ2-7 and V is TRBV5-4; D remains ambiguous. This CDR3 has 13 residues. CDR1 and CDR2 (germline): SGHNT, YYREEE (reference sequence). V lost 2 bases and J 0 bases, leaving 6 bases between the germline ends. This CDR3 reads CASSFPSSYEQYF. CDR3 coding DNA: TGTGCCAGCAGCTTTCCGAGCTCCTACGAGCAGTACTTC.

The chain employs TRBV2 and TRBJ2-7; D may be TRBD2 (7 bases). CDR3 size: 14 residues. With 7 bases removed from V and 2 bases from J, the gap between germline ends came to 15 bases. Germline-derived CDR1 and CDR2 are SNHLY and FYNNEI. The CDR3 protein is CASTRGAGAYEQYF. CDR3 DNA sequence: TGTGCCAGCACCCGGGGGGCCGGGGCCTACGAGCAGTACTTC. The entire variable domain, with the rest obtained from reference TRBV2 and TRBJ2-7, is as follows: EPEVTQTPSHQVTQMGQEVILRCVPISNHLYFYWYRQILGQKVEFLVSFYNNEISEKSEIFDDQFSVERPDGSNFTLKIRSTKLEDSAMYFCASTRGAGAYEQYFGPGTRLTVT.

The V gene is TRBV5-6, the J gene TRBJ1-1, with TRBD1 identical over 7 bases. Germline V gives CDR1 SGHDT, CDR2 YYEEEE. The ends lost 3 bases at V and 5 bases at J; junction bases unmatched: 13. This CDR3 region has 16 residues. In nucleotides, the CDR3 is TGTGCCAGCAGCTACCTATCCTCAGGGGGGAGAACTGAAGCTTTCTTT. It specifies CASSYLSSGGRTEAFF.

CDR3 region: CASSSGQVGLRKTQYF. Here the CDR3 DNA reads TGCGCCAGCAGCTCCGGACAGGTCGGTCTGAGGAAGACCCAGTACTTC. The gene calls are TRBV5-1 and TRBJ2-5, with TRBD1 matching 7 bases. Trimming took 3 bases from V and 6 from J; bases not matched to a gene: 14. The length of the CDR3 is 16 residues. Germline-derived CDR1 and CDR2 are SGHRS and YFSETQ.

The CDR3 is CSVEDQGQGRREQYF. Here the CDR3 DNA reads TGCAGCGTTGAAGATCAAGGGCAGGGGCGACGGGAGCAGTACTTC. This sequence joins TRBV29-1 and TRBJ2-7; tentative D call: TRBD1 (6 bases). V lost 0 bases to trimming and J lost 7 bases, with 19 bases between them. The CDR3 spans 15 residues. Germline V gives CDR1 SQVTM, CDR2 ANQGSEA.

In its sample, this clone was seen once. V is TRBV3-1 (or the pseudogene TRBV3-2) and J is TRBJ2-3; D is possibly TRBD1 (6 bases). Trimming took off 1 base at V and 10 bases at J, with 15 bases between the two ends. CDR3 length: 14 residues. CDR1 is LGHDT and CDR2 is YNNKEL in the germline V gene (reference sequence). The CDR3 loop reads CASSQGSSTGSQYF. The CDR3 bases are TGTGCCAGCAGCCAAGGTTCGTCCACAGGGTCGCAGTATTTT.

This clone occurred a few times. The genes are TRBV28 and TRBJ1-2; 11 nucleotides align to TRBD1. This CDR3 is built from 15 residues. CDR1 and CDR2 from the germline V gene are MDHEN and SYDVKM. J gave up 8 bases and V 1 base, and 6 bases lay outside the gene matches. As DNA, the CDR3 is TGTGCCAGCAGTTTATCGGGACAGGGGGAGAAGGGCTACACCTTC. Residues: CASSLSGQGEKGYTF.

The DNA for the CDR3 is TGTGCCAGCAGCCGATTCCGGGAGAGGCCCTACGAGCAGTACTTC. This encodes CASSRFRERPYEQYF. The chain joins TRBV3-1 (or the pseudogene TRBV3-2) to TRBJ2-7; TRBD2 might be the D (6 bases). There are 15 residues in the CDR3. Germline CDR1 LGHDT, CDR2 YNNKEL (reference sequence). Trimming shortened V by 4 bases and J by 2 bases, and 15 bases separated the two germline ends.

V is TRBV4-1 and J is TRBJ2-7; 7 positions agree with TRBD2. The germline V gene has CDR1 MGHRA and CDR2 YSYEKL. Trimming cost V 1 base and J 2 bases; bases outside gene matches: 5. This CDR3 comprises 15 residues. CDR3 protein: CASSQAQRETYEQYF. The DNA for the CDR3 is TGCGCCAGCAGCCAAGCCCAGCGGGAAACCTACGAGCAGTACTTC.

V and J are TRBV2 and TRBJ2-3; TRBD1 might be the D (6 bases). From germline, CDR1 is SNHLY and CDR2 FYNNEI. CDR3 length: 14 residues. The V end was cut by 1 base, the J end by 4 bases, with 9 bases between. The chain's CDR3 is CASSEGQAADTQYF. CDR3 in DNA: TGTGCCAGCAGTGAAGGACAGGCCGCAGATACGCAGTATTTT.

The sample holds many counts of this clone. The chain uses TRBV7-8 and TRBJ1-5; D call uncertain. V was cut by 6 bases and J by 0 bases, with 6 bases left in between. The CDR3 sequence is 13 residues long. The germline V gene has CDR1 SGHVS and CDR2 FQNEAQ. CDR3 residues: CASRQSSNQPQHF. The CDR3 DNA follows: TGTGCCAGCAGGCAGTCTAGCAATCAGCCCCAGCATTTT.

CDR3 DNA sequence: TGTGCCAGTAGTATAGGGGGGCAGGAGCAGTTCTTC. Residues: CASSIGGQEQFF. This chain uses TRBV19 with TRBJ2-1; tentative D call: TRBD1 (6 bases). Trimming left V 1 base short and J 10 bases short, with 8 bases between. The CDR3 has 12 amino acids. CDR1 is LNHDA and CDR2 is SQIVND in the germline V gene (reference sequence).

The chain uses TRBV7-8 and TRBJ2-7, with 7 bases fitting TRBD1. Germline assignment: CDR1 SGHVS and CDR2 FQNEAQ. The junction had 13 bases not matched to a gene; V was cut back by 0 bases and J by 5 bases. CDR3 length equals 17 residues. This CDR3 is CASSLALNLGGLHEQYF. The CDR3 DNA follows: TGTGCCAGCAGCTTAGCACTCAACCTAGGGGGCTTGCACGAGCAGTACTTC.

The V and J genes are TRBV15 and TRBJ1-2; TRBD1 agrees at 7 bases. CDR1 LNHNV and CDR2 YYDKDF come from the germline V gene (reference sequence). CDR3 length: 13 amino acids. V was clipped by 3 bases and J by 4 bases; unmatched bases: 2. Here the CDR3 reads CATSRQGVYGYTF. CDR3 nucleotide sequence: TGTGCCACCAGCAGGCAGGGGGTCTATGGCTACACCTTC.

V usage is TRBV4-1 and J usage is TRBJ1-5; possibly TRBD1 for D (6 bases). This CDR3 contains 18 residues. Trimming took 0 bases from V and 2 from J, leaving 17 bases between them. The germline V gene has CDR1 MGHRA and CDR2 YSYEKL. This CDR3 is CASSQEWPTGSGNQPQHF. The CDR3 bases are TGCGCCAGCAGCCAAGAGTGGCCCACAGGGTCGGGCAATCAGCCCCAGCATTTT.

The chain couples TRBV5-5 to TRBJ1-2, with no clear D. The germline gives CDR1 SGHKS, CDR2 YYEKEE (reference sequence). The length of the CDR3 is 16 residues. V was shortened by 7 bases and J by 4 bases, with 23 bases between the two germline ends. DNA for the CDR3: TGTGCCAGCCACCGCGGGGAGGATGAAGGAAGCTATGGCTACACCTTC. Its translation: CASHRGEDEGSYGYTF.

The chain links TRBV19 to TRBJ1-6; TRBD1 might be the D (5 bases). V gave up 7 bases and J gave up 6 bases, with 13 bases separating them. The germline V gene has CDR1 LNHDA and CDR2 SQIVND (reference sequence). CDR3 length equals 14 residues. CDR3 nucleotide sequence: TGTGCCAGTAAGGCCCTCCAGGGTAATTCACCCCTCCACTTT. Translated: CASKALQGNSPLHF.

The CDR3 protein is CASSRTQGAIWSEAFF. The CDR3 DNA sequence: TGTGCCAGTAGTAGAACACAGGGGGCAATTTGGTCTGAAGCTTTCTTT. The rearrangement uses TRBV19 and TRBJ1-1; TRBD1 aligns across 9 bases. The CDR3 covers 16 residues. The J segment lost 6 bases and the V segment lost 4 bases, leaving 12 bases of the junction unmatched. Germline V lookup: CDR1 LNHDA, CDR2 SQIVND (reference sequence).

The rearrangement joins TRBV6-2 or TRBV6-3 to TRBJ1-2; 7 bases are shared with TRBD1. In germline, CDR1 is MNHEY, CDR2 SVGEGT. The V and J ends lost 6 bases and 6 bases, in that order; junction bases with no gene match: 13. CDR3 length: 15 residues. The CDR3 region has the DNA TGTGCCAGCAGGCCTACAGGGGCCCGAGGAAATGGCTACACCTTC. The encoded protein is CASRPTGARGNGYTF.

The V call is TRBV27, the J call TRBJ2-1; D ambiguous. V was pared by 3 bases and J by 0 bases, with 12 bases between. Germline CDR1 is MNHEY and CDR2 is SMNVEV (reference sequence). The CDR3 contains 16 residues. This CDR3 reads CASSLGRVSSYNEQFF. The CDR3 DNA sequence: TGTGCCAGCAGTTTGGGTCGGGTCAGCTCCTACAATGAGCAGTTCTTC.

J is TRBJ1-1 and V is TRBV6-5; 7 bases are a match to TRBD1. V gave up 5 bases and J gave up 4 bases; unmatched junction bases: 7. The CDR3 has 14 amino acids. CDR1 and CDR2 (germline): MNHEY, SVGAGI. As DNA, the CDR3 is TGTGCCAGCAGTACAGACAGGGCGGGCACTGAAGCTTTCTTT. It is translated as CASSTDRAGTEAFF.

This clone has only one observation. J is TRBJ2-7 and V is TRBV5-1, with a weak D call TRBD1 (6 bases). The CDR3 sequence is 16 residues long. V lost 4 bases and J lost 3, with 20 bases in between. Germline V gene sequence: CDR1 SGHRS, CDR2 YFSETQ. CDR3 loop: CASSTDIPGQNYEQYF. In DNA, the CDR3 is TGCGCCAGCAGCACAGATATTCCGGGACAAAACTACGAGCAGTACTTC.

The chain employs TRBV5-1 and TRBJ1-2; D may be TRBD1 (5 bases). With 2 bases removed from V and 3 bases from J, the gap between germline ends came to 8 bases. This CDR3 contains 13 residues. Germline V CDR1 and CDR2: SGHRS, YFSETQ. CDR3 in amino acids: CASSLQADYGYTF. The CDR3 nucleotides are TGCGCCAGCAGCTTACAGGCGGACTATGGCTACACCTTC.

The chain recombines TRBV4-2 with TRBJ2-7; weak D call: TRBD1 (6 bases). Trimming shortened V by 6 bases and J by 2 bases, and 17 bases separated the two germline ends. The CDR3 spans 15 residues. From germline, CDR1 is LGHNA and CDR2 YNFKEQ. The CDR3 loop is CASSSLLTGPYEQYF. The CDR3, as DNA: TGTGCCAGCAGTTCCCTCCTGACAGGCCCCTACGAGCAGTACTTC.

This chain joins TRBV2 and TRBJ2-2; 10 nucleotides match TRBD2. From germline, CDR1 is SNHLY and CDR2 FYNNEI. The CDR3 has 15 amino acids. Trimming cost V 6 bases and J 7 bases; bases outside gene matches: 8. CDR3 residues: CASRRLAGVVGELFF. In DNA, the CDR3 is TGTGCCAGCAGGAGGCTAGCGGGAGTAGTCGGGGAGCTGTTTTTT.